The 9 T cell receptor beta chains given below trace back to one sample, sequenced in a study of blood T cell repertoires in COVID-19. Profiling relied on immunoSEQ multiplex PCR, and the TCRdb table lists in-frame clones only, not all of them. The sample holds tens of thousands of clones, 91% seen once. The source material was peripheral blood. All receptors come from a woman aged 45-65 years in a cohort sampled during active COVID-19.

The CDR3 protein is CAWSSLAGRNEQFF. Written as DNA, the CDR3 is TGTGCCTGGAGTTCGCTAGCGGGGCGAAATGAGCAGTTCTTC. The J gene is TRBJ2-1, the V gene TRBV30; 9 bases match TRBD2. The V gene end was trimmed by 2 bases and the J gene end by 7 bases; junction bases not matched to a gene: 6. The CDR3 runs to 14 residues. Germline assignment: CDR1 GTSNPN and CDR2 SVGIG (reference sequence).

DNA for the CDR3: TGCGCCAGCAGCCAAGGTTGGACTAGCGGGGGAACCTACGAGCAGTACTTC. Its protein product is CASSQGWTSGGTYEQYF. The chain links TRBV4-1 to TRBJ2-7; 13 nucleotides line up with TRBD2. The CDR3 is 17 residues long. J lost 2 bases, V lost 1 base, and 5 bases had no gene match. Germline loops: CDR1 MGHRA, CDR2 YSYEKL.

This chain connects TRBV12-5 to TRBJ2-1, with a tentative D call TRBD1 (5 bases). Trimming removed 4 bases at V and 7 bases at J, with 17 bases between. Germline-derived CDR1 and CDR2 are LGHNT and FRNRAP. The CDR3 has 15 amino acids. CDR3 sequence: CASGSSVGAGNEQFF. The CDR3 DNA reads TGTGCTAGTGGTTCCTCTGTAGGGGCAGGGAATGAGCAGTTCTTC. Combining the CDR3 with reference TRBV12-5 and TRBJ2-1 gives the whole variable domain DARVTQTPRHKVTEMGQEVTMRCQPILGHNTVFWYRQTMMQGLELLAYFRNRAPLDDSGMPKDRFSAEMPDATLATLKIQPSEPRDSAVYFCASGSSVGAGNEQFFGPGTRLTVL.

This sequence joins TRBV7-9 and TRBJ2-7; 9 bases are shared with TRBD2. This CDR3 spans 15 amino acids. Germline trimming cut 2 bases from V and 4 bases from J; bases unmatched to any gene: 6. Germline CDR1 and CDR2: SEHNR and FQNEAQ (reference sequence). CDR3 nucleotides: TGTGCCAGCAGCTTAACCTCTAGCGGGACTTACGAGCAGTACTTC. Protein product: CASSLTSSGTYEQYF.

CDR3 protein: CASSLVRGSTDTQYF. The CDR3 DNA reads TGCGCCAGCAGCTTGGTTCGGGGATCCACAGATACGCAGTATTTT. V and J are TRBV5-1 and TRBJ2-3, with D maybe TRBD2 (5 bases). Trimming removed 0 bases at V and 2 bases at J, with 10 bases between. CDR1 is SGHRS, CDR2 YFSETQ, per germline. The CDR3 sequence is 15 residues long.

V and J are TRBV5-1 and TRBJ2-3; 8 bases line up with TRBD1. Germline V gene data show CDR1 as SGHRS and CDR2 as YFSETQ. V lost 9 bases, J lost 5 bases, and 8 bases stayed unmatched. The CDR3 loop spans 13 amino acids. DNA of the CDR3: TGCGCCACCCGCGGGACAGGATTAGATACGCAGTATTTT. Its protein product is CATRGTGLDTQYF.

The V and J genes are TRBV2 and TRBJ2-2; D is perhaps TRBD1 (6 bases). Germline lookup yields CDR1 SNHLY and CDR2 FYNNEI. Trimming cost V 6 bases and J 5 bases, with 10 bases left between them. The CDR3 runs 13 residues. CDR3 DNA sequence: TGTGCCAGCAGGACAGGTGGAACCGGGGAGCTGTTTTTT. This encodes CASRTGGTGELFF. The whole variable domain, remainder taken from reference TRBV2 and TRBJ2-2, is EPEVTQTPSHQVTQMGQEVILRCVPISNHLYFYWYRQILGQKVEFLVSFYNNEISEKSEIFDDQFSVERPDGSNFTLKIRSTKLEDSAMYFCASRTGGTGELFFGEGSRLTVL.

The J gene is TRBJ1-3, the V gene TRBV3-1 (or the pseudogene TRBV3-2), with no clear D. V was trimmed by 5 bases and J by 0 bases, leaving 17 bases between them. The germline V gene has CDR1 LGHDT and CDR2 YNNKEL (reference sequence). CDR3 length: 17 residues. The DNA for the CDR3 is TGTGCCAGCAGCGCCCGGACTGCGGCCCTCTCTGGAAACACCATATATTTT. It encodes CASSARTAALSGNTIYF.

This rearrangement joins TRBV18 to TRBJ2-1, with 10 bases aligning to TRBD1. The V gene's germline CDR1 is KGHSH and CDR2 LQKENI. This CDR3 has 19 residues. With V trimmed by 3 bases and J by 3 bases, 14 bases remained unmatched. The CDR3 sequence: CASSPRQGATGKVYNEQFF. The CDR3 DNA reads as TGTGCCAGCTCACCGAGACAGGGGGCGACGGGAAAAGTCTACAATGAGCAGTTCTTC.